These 28 T cell receptor beta chains share one sample of origin, sequenced in a study of blood T cells in healthy people across ages. With a J-beta primer mix and a sample-barcoded 5' primer, a second PCR ran about 7 to 11 cycles. MiXCR, applied by TCRdb to the 5' RACE reads, yields one record per CDR3 protein. Altogether 550,000 to 650,000 distinct CDR3 sequences are present, less than 35% being singletons, with the ten largest covering approximately 14%. The sample comprised blood. These receptors originate from a woman aged 80 or over in good health.

The J gene is TRBJ2-3, the V gene TRBV19; tentative D call: TRBD1 (5 bases). The V gene's germline CDR1 is LNHDA and CDR2 SQIVND (reference sequence). Trimming left V 6 bases short and J 6 bases short, with 25 bases between. The CDR3 is made up of 17 amino acids. This CDR3 reads CASRVGRKGQGADTQYF. DNA of the CDR3: TGTGCCAGTAGGGTTGGGCGTAAAGGACAAGGGGCGGATACGCAGTATTTT.

This clonotype was detected many times. The gene calls are TRBV11-2 and TRBJ2-1, with 8 bases that match TRBD2. The length of the CDR3 is 15 residues. V dropped 5 bases and J dropped 4; count of bases not matched to a gene: 7. Germline V gives CDR1 SGHAT, CDR2 FQNNGV. CDR3 in amino acids: CASSLSGGVYNEQFF. CDR3 nucleotide sequence: TGTGCCAGCAGCCTCTCCGGGGGGGTATACAATGAGCAGTTCTTC.

The chain is built from TRBV7-8 and TRBJ2-2; D may be TRBD1 (6 bases). Germline CDR1 reads SGHVS; CDR2 reads FQNEAQ. V lost 5 bases and J lost 3, with 13 bases in between. The CDR3 covers 15 residues. Here the CDR3 DNA reads TGTGCCAGCAGCCCCATCCGGACAGACACCGGGGAGCTGTTTTTT. Encoded protein: CASSPIRTDTGELFF.

This clonotype was seen only a few times. This chain uses TRBV5-6 with TRBJ1-5; D not certain. Germline V CDR1 and CDR2: SGHDT, YYEEEE. V gave up 2 bases and J gave up 3 bases, with 9 bases separating them. The CDR3 is made up of 14 amino acids. The CDR3 sequence: CASSLLGNNQPQHF. The CDR3 DNA sequence: TGTGCCAGCAGCTTATTGGGAAACAATCAGCCCCAGCATTTT.

The chain joins TRBV6-1 to TRBJ2-1, with TRBD2 matching 10 bases. The CDR3 contains 15 residues. Germline V gives CDR1 MNHNS, CDR2 SASEGT. With V trimmed by 7 bases and J by 8 bases, 11 bases remained unmatched. CDR3 in amino acids: CASNDSGGPGDEQFF. The CDR3 nucleotides are TGTGCCAGCAATGATAGCGGGGGGCCTGGGGATGAGCAGTTCTTC.

This clonotype appeared many times. The V call is TRBV10-3, the J call TRBJ2-3; 13 nucleotides agree with TRBD2. The CDR3 consists of 16 residues. Trimming removed 10 bases from V and 1 base from J; junction bases left unmatched: 8. Germline loops: CDR1 ENHRY, CDR2 SYGVKD. CDR3 in DNA: TGTGCCACCCGTCCCGGGACTAGCGGGGGCACAGATACGCAGTATTTT. Protein: CATRPGTSGGTDTQYF.

The chain is built from TRBV4-2 and TRBJ2-5, with 7 bases fitting TRBD2. The J call is doubtful: the DNA matches TRBJ2-7 better. CDR1 LGHNA and CDR2 YNFKEQ come from the germline V gene. This CDR3 contains 14 residues. CDR3 sequence (DNA): TGTGCCAGCAGCCCGGGACTACCCCGCGACGAGCAGTACTTC. Translating it yields CASSPGLPRDEQYF.

This clonotype was observed a few times. This clone may be a read error of a much larger clone one base away. This chain uses TRBV6-1 with TRBJ2-1; the D gene is possibly TRBD2 (6 bases). The J call may not be correct, given that the DNA end is closer to TRBJ2-7. CDR1 MNHNS and CDR2 SASEGT come from the germline V gene. The CDR3 extends over 14 amino acids. The CDR3 DNA reads TGTGCCAGCAGTGAAGCGGGGGGATACAATGAGCAGTACTTC. It yields the protein CASSEAGGYNEQYF.

The rearrangement joins TRBV20-1 to TRBJ1-2; TRBD1 matches 8 bases. V trimming: 5 bases; J trimming: 8 bases; junction bases outside the gene matches: 7. The CDR3 sequence is 12 residues long. Per the germline V gene, CDR1 is DFQATT and CDR2 is SNEGSKA (reference sequence). CDR3 amino acids: CSAPQGAAGYTF. The DNA of the CDR3 is TGCAGTGCTCCCCAGGGGGCCGCCGGCTACACCTTC.

This clonotype appeared a few times. This may stem from a read error, because a much larger clone lies one nucleotide away. This sequence joins TRBV20-1 and TRBJ2-7, with 14 bases identical to TRBD2. The CDR3 has 14 residues. J lost 4 bases, V lost 6 bases, and 5 bases had no gene match. Looked up from germline, CDR1 is DFQATT and CDR2 is SNEGSKA (reference sequence). The CDR3 sequence: CSAIGTSGGYEQYF. CDR3 DNA: TGCAGTGCCATAGGGACTAGCGGGGGATACGAGCAGTACTTC.

This clonotype was picked up a small number of times. Given a much more abundant clone one base away, this may be a read error. V and J are TRBV29-1 and TRBJ2-5; TRBD1 matches 9 bases. Germline V gene lookup returns CDR1 SQVTM and CDR2 ANQGSEA. CDR3 size: 15 residues. V lost 0 bases, J lost 11 bases, and 13 bases stayed unmatched. In DNA form, the CDR3 reads TGCAGCGTTGAAGATTGGACAGGGGCTTACAATGAGCAGTACTTC. This translates into CSVEDWTGAYNEQYF.

About this clonotype itself: Just one base apart from a much larger clone, this may be a read error. The genes are TRBV9 and TRBJ2-1; either TRBD1 or TRBD2 may supply D (6 bases each). The V end lost 2 bases, the J end lost 11 bases, and 14 bases lay between the germline ends. The CDR3 is 13 residues long. CDR1 and CDR2 from the germline V gene are SGDLS and YYNGEE. The CDR3 nucleotides are TGTGCCAGCAGCGTGGAGGGGGTGGGTAAGCAGTTCTTC. Protein sequence: CASSVEGVGKQFF.

This clonotype has at least ten counts. The chain carries TRBV10-3 and TRBJ2-3; D gene uncertain. The germline CDR1 and CDR2 sequences are ENHRY and SYGVKD. The V end was cut by 2 bases, the J end by 3 bases, with 12 bases between. The CDR3 covers 15 residues. CDR3 sequence reads: CAISEPTQVTDTQYF. The CDR3 DNA is TGTGCCATCAGTGAGCCAACCCAAGTAACAGATACGCAGTATTTT.

For this clonotype: The junction departs from germline at one end; a sequencing error may be responsible. V gene TRBV5-8 combines with J gene TRBJ1-4; D is unclear. There are 13 residues in the CDR3. Germline V gives CDR1 SGHTS, CDR2 YDEGEE. The CDR3: CASSLLQNEKLFF. DNA for the CDR3: TGCGCCAGCAGCTTGTTGCAAAATGAAAAACTGTTTTTT.

This clonotype has ten or more counts. This rearrangement joins TRBV19 to TRBJ2-3; D not certain. Trimming removed 4 bases at V and 2 bases at J, with 4 bases between. The germline V gene encodes CDR1 LNHDA and CDR2 SQIVND (reference sequence). This CDR3 comprises 12 residues. The CDR3 region is CASSKSTDTQYF. The CDR3 DNA follows: TGTGCCAGTAGTAAATCCACAGATACGCAGTATTTT.

V is TRBV6-5 and J is TRBJ1-1; 8 bases are shared with TRBD1. Unmatched junction bases numbered 7, after V lost 5 bases and J lost 5 bases. Germline CDR1 and CDR2: MNHEY and SVGAGI. CDR3 length: 14 residues. This CDR3 reads CASSDTGGRTEAFF. CDR3 sequence (DNA): TGTGCCAGCAGTGACACAGGGGGGAGGACTGAAGCTTTCTTT.

This clonotype occurred many times. V and J are TRBV6-5 and TRBJ1-1; TRBD1 agrees at 8 bases. This CDR3 is 15 amino acids long. Trimming removed 6 bases from V and 0 bases from J; junction bases left unmatched: 6. Looked up from germline, CDR1 is MNHEY and CDR2 is SVGAGI. CDR3 sequence (DNA): TGTGCCAGCAGCGCGACAGGGGCGATGAACACTGAAGCTTTCTTT. Residues: CASSATGAMNTEAFF.

This chain links TRBV20-1 with TRBJ2-1; 10 positions agree with TRBD2. Germline loops: CDR1 DFQATT, CDR2 SNEGSKA (reference sequence). V lost 6 bases to trimming and J lost 5 bases; unmatched junction nucleotides: 10. The CDR3 loop spans 15 amino acids. The CDR3 region has the DNA TGCAGTGCGCGTAGCGGGGGGCCTGTTAACAATGAGCAGTTCTTC. This translates into CSARSGGPVNNEQFF.

This clonotype was found many times. The chain has TRBV20-1 and TRBJ2-7; TRBD1 aligns across 7 bases. The germline gives CDR1 DFQATT, CDR2 SNEGSKA (reference sequence). The J segment lost 0 bases and the V segment lost 0 bases, leaving 5 bases of the junction unmatched. CDR3 size: 15 residues. CDR3 coding DNA: TGCAGTGCTAGAGATCGGGGACAGCCCTCCTACGAGCAGTACTTC. Its translation is CSARDRGQPSYEQYF.

This sequence joins TRBV7-9 and TRBJ1-1, with D possibly TRBD1 on 5 matching bases. Trimming stripped 0 bases from V and 6 bases from J, with 14 bases between. The CDR3 runs 15 residues. Germline assignment: CDR1 SEHNR and CDR2 FQNEAQ (reference sequence). This CDR3 reads CASSLAQVLTAEAFF. The CDR3 DNA is TGTGCCAGCAGCTTAGCGCAAGTCTTGACAGCTGAAGCTTTCTTT. The full variable domain, completed using reference TRBV7-9 and TRBJ1-1, is DTGVSQNPRHKITKRGQNVTFRCDPISEHNRLYWYRQTLGQGPEFLTYFQNEAQLEKSRLLSDRFSAERPKGSFSTLEIQRTEQGDSAMYLCASSLAQVLTAEAFFGQGTRLTVV.

This clonotype was recorded a few times. This chain joins TRBV7-2 and TRBJ2-7; no firm D call. The V end lost 2 bases, the J end lost 7 bases, and 15 bases lay between the germline ends. The CDR3 contains 14 residues. Germline CDR1 and CDR2: SGHTA and FQGNSA. CDR3 in amino acids: CASSLTAYSNEQYF. CDR3 nucleotides: TGTGCCAGCAGCTTAACGGCTTACTCCAATGAGCAGTACTTC. The variable domain in full, with the rest retrieved from reference TRBV7-2 and TRBJ2-7, is GAGVSQSPSNKVTEKGKDVELRCDPISGHTALYWYRQSLGQGLEFLIYFQGNSAPDKSGLPSDRFSAERTGGSVSTLTIQRTQQEDSAVYLCASSLTAYSNEQYFGPGTRLTVT.

The chain carries TRBV4-1 and TRBJ1-1; 7 bases are a match to TRBD1. V was pared by 4 bases and J by 4 bases, with 6 bases of the junction left unmatched. The germline gives CDR1 MGHRA, CDR2 YSYEKL. The CDR3 covers 14 residues. The CDR3 DNA reads as TGCGCCAGCAGCCCCGCAGGGGGGGTCACTGAAGCTTTCTTT. Translating it yields CASSPAGGVTEAFF.

This clonotype was observed many times. The J gene is TRBJ2-3, the V gene TRBV5-1; D remains unclear. V was clipped by 1 base and J by 1 base, with 10 bases between them. The germline V gene has CDR1 SGHRS and CDR2 YFSETQ. The CDR3 loop spans 15 amino acids. The CDR3 coding sequence is TGCGCCAGCAGCTTGAGACGACCTCGCACAGATACGCAGTATTTT. Amino acids: CASSLRRPRTDTQYF.

This clonotype showed up many times. The genes are TRBV7-9 and TRBJ2-5, with D uncertain. V was trimmed by 7 bases and J by 5 bases, leaving 14 bases between them. Germline CDR1 and CDR2: SEHNR and FQNEAQ (reference sequence). The CDR3 covers 13 residues. The CDR3 protein is CASIGPGRETQYF. The CDR3 DNA follows: TGTGCCAGCATCGGACCTGGGCGGGAGACCCAGTACTTC.

The V call is TRBV20-1, the J call TRBJ2-5; the D call may be TRBD1 or TRBD2 (5 bases each). CDR1 and CDR2 (germline): DFQATT, SNEGSKA (reference sequence). This CDR3 spans 14 amino acids. V shed 5 bases and J shed 2 bases, with 15 bases lying between them. The CDR3 loop is CSAGPGPTQETQYF. The CDR3 nucleotides read TGCAGTGCTGGGCCGGGACCAACGCAAGAGACCCAGTACTTC.

The J gene is TRBJ1-2, the V gene TRBV24-1; D remains unclear. CDR3 length: 13 amino acids. The germline V gene has CDR1 KGHDR and CDR2 SFDVKD. The V end was cut by 3 bases, the J end by 8 bases, with 12 bases between. The CDR3 sequence: CATSDRRASGYTF. The CDR3 nucleotides are TGTGCCACCAGTGATCGAAGGGCGAGCGGCTACACCTTC.

This clonotype has ten or more counts. The chain recombines TRBV7-9 with TRBJ1-6; D gene ambiguous. V was clipped by 5 bases and J by 8 bases, with 16 bases between them. The CDR3 is 15 amino acids. The V gene's germline CDR1 is SEHNR and CDR2 FQNEAQ (reference sequence). The CDR3 region is CASSPDTRRDSPLHF. The CDR3 nucleotides are TGTGCCAGCAGCCCCGACACCAGGCGAGATTCACCCCTCCACTTT. The entire variable domain, with the rest obtained from reference TRBV7-9 and TRBJ1-6, is as follows: DTGVSQNPRHKITKRGQNVTFRCDPISEHNRLYWYRQTLGQGPEFLTYFQNEAQLEKSRLLSDRFSAERPKGSFSTLEIQRTEQGDSAMYLCASSPDTRRDSPLHFGNGTRLTVT.

The J gene is TRBJ2-5, the V gene TRBV7-2; TRBD2 agrees at 12 bases. V lost 5 bases and J lost 11; bases outside the gene matches: 12. Germline assignment: CDR1 SGHTA and CDR2 FQGNSA. This CDR3 is 15 amino acids long. This chain's CDR3 is CASSDPSGGAREQYF. In DNA, the CDR3 is TGTGCCAGCAGCGACCCTAGCGGGGGGGCCAGAGAGCAGTACTTC.